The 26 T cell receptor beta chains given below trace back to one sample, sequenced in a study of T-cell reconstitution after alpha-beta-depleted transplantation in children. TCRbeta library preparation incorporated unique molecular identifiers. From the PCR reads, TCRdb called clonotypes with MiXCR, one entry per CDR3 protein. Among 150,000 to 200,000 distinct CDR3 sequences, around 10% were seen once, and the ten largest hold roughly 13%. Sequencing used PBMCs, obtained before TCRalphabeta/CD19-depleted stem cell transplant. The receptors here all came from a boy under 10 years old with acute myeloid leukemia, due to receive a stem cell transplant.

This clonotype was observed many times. DNA for the CDR3: TGTGCCAGCAGTTACAGGGAGGAAGAAAAACTGTTTTTT. Translated, it gives CASSYREEEKLFF. The gene calls are TRBV6-6 and TRBJ1-4; D is undetermined. The CDR3 extends over 13 amino acids. V was trimmed by 2 bases and J by 8 bases, leaving 9 bases between them. Germline values: CDR1 MNHNY, CDR2 SVGAGI (reference sequence).

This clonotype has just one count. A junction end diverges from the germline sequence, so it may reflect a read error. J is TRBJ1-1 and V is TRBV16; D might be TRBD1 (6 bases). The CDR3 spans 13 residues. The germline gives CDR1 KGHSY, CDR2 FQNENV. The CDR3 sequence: CASIPVQGTEALF. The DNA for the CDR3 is TGTGCCAGCATCCCCGTGCAGGGGACTGAAGCTCTCTTT.

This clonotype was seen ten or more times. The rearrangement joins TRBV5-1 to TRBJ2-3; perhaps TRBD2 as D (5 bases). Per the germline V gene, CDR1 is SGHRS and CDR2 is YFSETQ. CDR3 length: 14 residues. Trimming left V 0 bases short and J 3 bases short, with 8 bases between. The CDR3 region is CASSLVPGTDTQYF. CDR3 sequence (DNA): TGCGCCAGCAGCTTGGTTCCGGGGACAGATACGCAGTATTTT.

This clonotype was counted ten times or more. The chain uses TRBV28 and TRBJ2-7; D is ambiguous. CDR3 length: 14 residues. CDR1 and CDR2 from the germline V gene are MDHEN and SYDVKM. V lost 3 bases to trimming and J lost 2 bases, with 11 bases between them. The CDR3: CASSFSPIPYEQYF. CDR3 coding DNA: TGTGCCAGCAGTTTTAGCCCGATCCCCTACGAGCAGTACTTC.

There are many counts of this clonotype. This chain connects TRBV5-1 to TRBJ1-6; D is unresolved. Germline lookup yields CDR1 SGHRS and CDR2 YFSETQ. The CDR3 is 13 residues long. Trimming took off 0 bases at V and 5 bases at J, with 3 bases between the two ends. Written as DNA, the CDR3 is TGCGCCAGCAGCTTGGACAATAATTCACCCCTCCACTTT. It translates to CASSLDNNSPLHF.

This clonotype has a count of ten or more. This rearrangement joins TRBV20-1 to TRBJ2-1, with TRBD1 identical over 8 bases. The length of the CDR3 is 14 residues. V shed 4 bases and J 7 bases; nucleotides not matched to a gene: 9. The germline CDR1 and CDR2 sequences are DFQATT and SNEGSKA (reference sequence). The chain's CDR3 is CSAMETGVGNEQFF. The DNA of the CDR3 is TGCAGTGCTATGGAGACAGGGGTCGGGAATGAGCAGTTCTTC.

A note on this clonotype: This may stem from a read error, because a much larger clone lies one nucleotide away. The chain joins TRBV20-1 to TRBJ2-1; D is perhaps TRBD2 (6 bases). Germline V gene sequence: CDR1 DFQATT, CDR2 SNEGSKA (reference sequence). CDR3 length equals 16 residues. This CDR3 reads CCARSTSRYLYNEQFF. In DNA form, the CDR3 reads TGCTGTGCTAGGTCAACTAGCCGCTATTTATACAATGAGCAGTTCTTC.

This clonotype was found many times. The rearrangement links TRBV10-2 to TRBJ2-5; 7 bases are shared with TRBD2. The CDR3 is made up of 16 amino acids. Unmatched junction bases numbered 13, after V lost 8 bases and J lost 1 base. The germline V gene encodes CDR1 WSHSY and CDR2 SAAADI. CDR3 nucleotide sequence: TGCGCCAGCCGTCGCATGGCTAGCGGAAGCCAAGAGACCCAGTACTTC. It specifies CASRRMASGSQETQYF.

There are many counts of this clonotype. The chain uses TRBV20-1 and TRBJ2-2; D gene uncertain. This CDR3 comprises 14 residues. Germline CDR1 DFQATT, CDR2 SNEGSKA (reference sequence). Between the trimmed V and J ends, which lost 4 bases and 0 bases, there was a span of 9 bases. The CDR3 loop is CSAITSSNTGELFF. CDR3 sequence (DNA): TGCAGTGCTATTACTTCATCGAACACCGGGGAGCTGTTTTTT.

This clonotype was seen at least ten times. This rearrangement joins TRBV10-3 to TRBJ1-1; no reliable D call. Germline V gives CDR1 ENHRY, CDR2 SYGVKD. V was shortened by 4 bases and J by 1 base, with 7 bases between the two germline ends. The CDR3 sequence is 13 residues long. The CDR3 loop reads CAISGVTNTEAFF. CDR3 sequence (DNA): TGTGCCATCAGTGGGGTAACGAACACTGAAGCTTTCTTT.

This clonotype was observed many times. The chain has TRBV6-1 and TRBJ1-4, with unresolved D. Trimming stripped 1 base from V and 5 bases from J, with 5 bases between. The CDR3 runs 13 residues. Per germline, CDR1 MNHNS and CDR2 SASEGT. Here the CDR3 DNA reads TGTGCCAGCAGTGAAGATGGGAATGAAAAACTGTTTTTT. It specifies CASSEDGNEKLFF.

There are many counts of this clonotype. The CDR3 bases are TGTGCCAGCAGCCAAGCGACAGGGGGGGACACATACCTCACCTACAATGAGCAGTTCTTC. It codes for CASSQATGGDTYLTYNEQFF. The rearrangement uses TRBV3-1 and TRBJ2-1, with 9 bases matching TRBD1. CDR1 and CDR2 from the germline V gene are LGHDT and YNNKEL (reference sequence). This CDR3 is 20 amino acids long. V gave up 1 base and J gave up 2 bases; unmatched junction bases: 15.

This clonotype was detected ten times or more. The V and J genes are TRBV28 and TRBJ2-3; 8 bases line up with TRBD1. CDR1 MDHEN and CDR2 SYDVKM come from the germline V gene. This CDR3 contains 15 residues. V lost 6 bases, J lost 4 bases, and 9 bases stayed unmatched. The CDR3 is CASSPADREADTQYF. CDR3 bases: TGTGCCAGCAGCCCCGCGGACAGGGAGGCAGATACGCAGTATTTT.

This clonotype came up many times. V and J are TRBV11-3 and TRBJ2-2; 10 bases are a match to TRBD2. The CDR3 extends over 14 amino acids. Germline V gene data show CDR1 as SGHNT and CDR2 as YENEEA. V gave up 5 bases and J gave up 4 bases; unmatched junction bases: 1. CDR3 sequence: CASSLAGVTGELFF. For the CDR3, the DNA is TGTGCCAGCAGCCTAGCGGGAGTCACCGGGGAGCTGTTTTTT.

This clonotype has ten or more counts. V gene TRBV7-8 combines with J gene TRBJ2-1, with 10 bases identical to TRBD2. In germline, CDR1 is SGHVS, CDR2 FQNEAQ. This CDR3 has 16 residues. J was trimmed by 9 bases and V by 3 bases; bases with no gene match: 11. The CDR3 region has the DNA TGTGCCAGCAGCTTGGCCGCTAGCGGGGGCCAAAGTGAGCAGTTCTTC. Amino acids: CASSLAASGGQSEQFF.

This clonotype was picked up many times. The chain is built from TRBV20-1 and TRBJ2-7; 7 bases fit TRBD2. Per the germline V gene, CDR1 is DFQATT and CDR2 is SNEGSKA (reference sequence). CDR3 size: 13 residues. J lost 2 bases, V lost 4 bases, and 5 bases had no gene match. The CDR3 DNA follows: TGCAGTGCTACCCAGGGAGGGACCTACGAGCAGTACGTC. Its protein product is CSATQGGTYEQYV.

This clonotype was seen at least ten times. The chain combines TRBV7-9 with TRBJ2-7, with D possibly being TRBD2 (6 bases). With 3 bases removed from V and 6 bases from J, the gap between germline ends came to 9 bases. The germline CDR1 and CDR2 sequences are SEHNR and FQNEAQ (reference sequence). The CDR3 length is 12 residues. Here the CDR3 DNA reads TGTGCCAGCAGCTTCTCCGGGGGCGAGCAGTACGTC. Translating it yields CASSFSGGEQYV.

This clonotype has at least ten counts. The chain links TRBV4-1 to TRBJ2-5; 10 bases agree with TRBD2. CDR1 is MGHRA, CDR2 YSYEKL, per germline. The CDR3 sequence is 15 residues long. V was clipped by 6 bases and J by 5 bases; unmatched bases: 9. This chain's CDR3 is CASRLAGDAGETQYF. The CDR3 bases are TGCGCCAGCAGGCTAGCGGGGGACGCCGGGGAGACCCAGTACTTC.

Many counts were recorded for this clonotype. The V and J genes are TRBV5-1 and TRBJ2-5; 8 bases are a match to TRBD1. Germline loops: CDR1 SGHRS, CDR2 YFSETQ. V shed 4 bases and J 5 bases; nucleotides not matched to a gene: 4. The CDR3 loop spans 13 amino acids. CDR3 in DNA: TGCGCCAGCAGCCAGGACAGGGAGGAGACCCAGTACTTC. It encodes CASSQDREETQYF.

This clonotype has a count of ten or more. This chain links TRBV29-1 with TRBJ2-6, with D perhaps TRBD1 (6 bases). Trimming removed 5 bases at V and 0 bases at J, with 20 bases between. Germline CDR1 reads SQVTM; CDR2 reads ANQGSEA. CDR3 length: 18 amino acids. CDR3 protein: CSVKIGSGTTSGANVLTF. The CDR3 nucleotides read TGCAGCGTTAAGATAGGGTCCGGGACAACCTCTGGGGCCAACGTCCTGACTTTC.

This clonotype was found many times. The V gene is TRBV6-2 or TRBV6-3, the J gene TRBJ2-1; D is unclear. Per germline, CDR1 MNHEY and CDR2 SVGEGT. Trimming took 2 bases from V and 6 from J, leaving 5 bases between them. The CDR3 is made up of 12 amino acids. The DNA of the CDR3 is TGTGCCAGCAGTTACCGGGCCAATGAGCAGTTCTTC. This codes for CASSYRANEQFF.

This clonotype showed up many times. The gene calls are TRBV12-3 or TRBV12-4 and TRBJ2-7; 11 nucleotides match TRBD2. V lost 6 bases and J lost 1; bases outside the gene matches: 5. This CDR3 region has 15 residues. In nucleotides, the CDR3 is TGTGCCAGCAGGGGACTAGCGGTTGGGTCCTACGAGCAGTACTTC. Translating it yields CASRGLAVGSYEQYF.

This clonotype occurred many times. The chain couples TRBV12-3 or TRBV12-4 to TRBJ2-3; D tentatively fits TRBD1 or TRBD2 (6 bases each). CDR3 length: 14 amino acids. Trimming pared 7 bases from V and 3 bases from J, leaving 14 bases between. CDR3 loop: CASTRGTPTDTQYF. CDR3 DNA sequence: TGTGCCAGCACCCGCGGGACACCTACAGATACGCAGTATTTT.

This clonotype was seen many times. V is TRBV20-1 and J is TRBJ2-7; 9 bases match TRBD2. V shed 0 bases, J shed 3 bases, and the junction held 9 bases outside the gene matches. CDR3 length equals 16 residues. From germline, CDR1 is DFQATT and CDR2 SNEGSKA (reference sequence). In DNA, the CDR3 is TGCAGTGCTAGAGATTCCGCGGCGGGAGGGCGCTACGAGCAGTACTTC. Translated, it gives CSARDSAAGGRYEQYF.

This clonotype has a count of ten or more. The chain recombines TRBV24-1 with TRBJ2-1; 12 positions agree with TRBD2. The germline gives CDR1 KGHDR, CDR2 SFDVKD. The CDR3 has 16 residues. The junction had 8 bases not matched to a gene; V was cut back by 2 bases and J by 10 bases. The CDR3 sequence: CATSDWELAGGHEQFF. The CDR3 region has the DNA TGTGCCACCAGTGATTGGGAACTAGCGGGAGGCCACGAGCAGTTCTTC.

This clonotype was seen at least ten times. The CDR3 coding sequence is TGCAGTGCTTCGGGAGCGGGAGGCAACCTCTACGAGCAGTACTTC. It is translated as CSASGAGGNLYEQYF. The chain uses TRBV20-1 and TRBJ2-7; TRBD2 matches 9 bases. Germline values: CDR1 DFQATT, CDR2 SNEGSKA (reference sequence). Trimming took 5 bases from V and 3 from J; bases not matched to a gene: 11. The CDR3 spans 15 residues.